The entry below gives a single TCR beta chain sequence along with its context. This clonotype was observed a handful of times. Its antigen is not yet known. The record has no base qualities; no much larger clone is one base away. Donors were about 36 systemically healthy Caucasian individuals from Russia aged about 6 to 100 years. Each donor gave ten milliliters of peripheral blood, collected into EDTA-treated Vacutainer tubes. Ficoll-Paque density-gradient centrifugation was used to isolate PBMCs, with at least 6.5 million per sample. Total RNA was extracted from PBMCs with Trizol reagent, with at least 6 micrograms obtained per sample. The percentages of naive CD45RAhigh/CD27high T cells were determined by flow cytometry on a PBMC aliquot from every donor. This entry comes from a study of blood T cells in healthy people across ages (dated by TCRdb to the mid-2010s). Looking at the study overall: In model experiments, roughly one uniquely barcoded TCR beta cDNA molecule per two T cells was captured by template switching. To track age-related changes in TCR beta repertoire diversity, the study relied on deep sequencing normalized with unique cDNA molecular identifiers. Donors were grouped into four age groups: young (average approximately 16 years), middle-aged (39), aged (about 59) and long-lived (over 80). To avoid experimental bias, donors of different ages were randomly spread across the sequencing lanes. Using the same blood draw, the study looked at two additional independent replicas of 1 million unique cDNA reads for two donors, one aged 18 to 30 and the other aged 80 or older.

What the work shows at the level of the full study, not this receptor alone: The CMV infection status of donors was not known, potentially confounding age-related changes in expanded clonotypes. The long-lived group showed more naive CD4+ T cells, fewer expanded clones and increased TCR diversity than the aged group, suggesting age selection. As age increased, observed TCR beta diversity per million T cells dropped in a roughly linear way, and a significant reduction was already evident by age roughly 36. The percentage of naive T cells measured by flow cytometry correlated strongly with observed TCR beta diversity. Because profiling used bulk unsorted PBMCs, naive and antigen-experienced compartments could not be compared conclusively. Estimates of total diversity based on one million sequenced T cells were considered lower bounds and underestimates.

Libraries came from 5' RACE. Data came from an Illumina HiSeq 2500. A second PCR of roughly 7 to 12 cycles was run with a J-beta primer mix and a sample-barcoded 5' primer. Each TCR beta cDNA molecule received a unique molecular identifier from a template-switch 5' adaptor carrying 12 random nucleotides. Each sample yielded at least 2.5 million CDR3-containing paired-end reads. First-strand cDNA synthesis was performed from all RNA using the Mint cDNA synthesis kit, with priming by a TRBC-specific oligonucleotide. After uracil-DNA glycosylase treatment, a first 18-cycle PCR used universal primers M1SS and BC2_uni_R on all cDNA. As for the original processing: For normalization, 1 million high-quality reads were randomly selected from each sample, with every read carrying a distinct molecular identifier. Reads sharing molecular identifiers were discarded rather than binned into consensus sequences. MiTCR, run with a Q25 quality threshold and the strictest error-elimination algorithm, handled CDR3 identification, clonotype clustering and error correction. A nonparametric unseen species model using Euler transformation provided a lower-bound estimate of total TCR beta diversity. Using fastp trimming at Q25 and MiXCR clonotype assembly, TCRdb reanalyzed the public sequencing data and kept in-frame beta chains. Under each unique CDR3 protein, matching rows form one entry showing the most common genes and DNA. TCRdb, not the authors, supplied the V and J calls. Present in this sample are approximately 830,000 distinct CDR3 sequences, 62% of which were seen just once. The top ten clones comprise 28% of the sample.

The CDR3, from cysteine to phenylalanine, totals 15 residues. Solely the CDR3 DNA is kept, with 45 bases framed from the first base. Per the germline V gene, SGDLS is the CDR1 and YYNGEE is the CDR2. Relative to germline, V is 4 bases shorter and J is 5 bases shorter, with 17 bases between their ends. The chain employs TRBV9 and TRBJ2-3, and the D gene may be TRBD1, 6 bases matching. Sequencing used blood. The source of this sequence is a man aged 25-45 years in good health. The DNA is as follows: TGTGCCAGCAGCCCACACCCAGGGGCTAAAGATACGCAGTATTTT. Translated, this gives CASSPHPGAKDTQYF.